The present entry profiles one T cell receptor (beta chain) with its context. The source of the sample is a study of patients and donors after allogeneic stem cell transplantation. The J segment lost 7 bases and the V segment lost 0 bases, leaving 13 bases of the junction unmatched. This CDR3 is 18 amino acids long. TCRdb re-derived calls from the RT-PCR reads in MiXCR, one entry per CDR3 protein. Seen here are about a million distinct CDR3 sequences, 18% observed once, and the top ten hold around 6%. The chain recombines TRBV12-3 or TRBV12-4 with TRBJ1-3; 9 nucleotides match TRBD1. This receptor was identified in a human donor who was either an allogeneic HSCT recipient or a stem cell or donor lymphocyte infusion donor (not recorded which). It is not recorded whose cells these are; they may come from a transplant donor. The sequencing input was blood, either unsorted or a sorted T cell fraction (not recorded which). CDR3 nucleotides: TGTGCCAGCAGTTTAGCGCTGGGGACAGGGACGGGGCGGAACACCATATATTTT. Its protein is CASSLALGTGTGRNTIYF.